Shown below are 2 T cell receptor beta chains from a single sample sequenced in a study of tumor-infiltrating lymphocytes in primary liver carcinoma. Starting material of 400 to 600 ng total RNA yielded TCR beta cDNA via a constant-region primer. Construction of TCR beta libraries relied on three successive nested multiplex PCR rounds employing slightly modified ARM-PCR. TRBV1-TRBV30 forward primers paired with a C-beta reverse primer were used in the first two PCR rounds, which ran about 11 cycles each. TCRdb re-derived calls from the multiplex PCR reads in MiXCR, one entry per CDR3 protein. The sample records around 120,000 distinct CDR3 sequences, about 59% being singletons. RNA and DNA were co-extracted from approximately 20-30 mg of unsorted bulk tissue. Input material: liver tumor tissue from sampling region 1. The subset is: tumor region T1, superior pole. These receptors came from a woman aged 60-70 years with primary liver carcinoma and hepatitis B virus infection.

A word on this clonotype: At one boundary the junction diverges from the germline segment, which might be a read error. The chain couples TRBV11-2 to TRBJ1-1; D is uncertain. CDR1 SGHAT and CDR2 FQNNGV come from the germline V gene. The CDR3 is 14 residues long. The chain's CDR3 is CVSSARRGRTEAFF. The DNA of the CDR3 is TGTGTCAGCAGCGCGCGGAGAGGGCGGACTGAAGCTTTCTTT.

Comments on this clonotype: This may come from a read error, since a much larger clone is one base off. The chain couples TRBV6-5 to TRBJ1-3; D is unresolved. The germline V gene encodes CDR1 MNHEY and CDR2 SVGAGI. V was clipped by 2 bases and J by 3 bases, with 11 bases between them. This CDR3 region has 15 residues. Written as DNA, the CDR3 is TGTGCCAGCAGTTACAAAAGGCCTGATGGAAACACCATATATTTT. Translating it yields CASSYKRPDGNTIYF.